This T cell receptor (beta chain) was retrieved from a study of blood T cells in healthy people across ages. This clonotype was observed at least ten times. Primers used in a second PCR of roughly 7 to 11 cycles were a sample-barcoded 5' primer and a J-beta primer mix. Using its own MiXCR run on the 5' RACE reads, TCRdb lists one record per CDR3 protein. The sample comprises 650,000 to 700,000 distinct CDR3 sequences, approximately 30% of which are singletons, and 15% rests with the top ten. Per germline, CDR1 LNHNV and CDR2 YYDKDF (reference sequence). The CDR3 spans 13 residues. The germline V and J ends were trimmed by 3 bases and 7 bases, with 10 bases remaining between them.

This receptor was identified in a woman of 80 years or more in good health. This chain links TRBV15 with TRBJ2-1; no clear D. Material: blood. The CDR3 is CATSSRQWNEQFF. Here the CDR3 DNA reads TGTGCCACCAGCAGTCGCCAGTGGAATGAGCAGTTCTTC.